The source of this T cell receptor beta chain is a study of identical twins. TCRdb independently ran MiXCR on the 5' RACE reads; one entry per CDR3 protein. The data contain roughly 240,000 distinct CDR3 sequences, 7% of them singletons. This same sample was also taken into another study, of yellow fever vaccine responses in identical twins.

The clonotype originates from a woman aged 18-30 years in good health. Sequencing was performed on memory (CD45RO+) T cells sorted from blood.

Here the CDR3 reads CASSLAGGPSEQFF. The CDR3 nucleotides read TGTGCCAGCAGCTTAGCGGGAGGGCCATCCGAGCAGTTCTTC. The chain is built from TRBV7-9 and TRBJ2-1, with 7 bases matching TRBD2. V trimming: 0 bases; J trimming: 10 bases; junction bases outside the gene matches: 6. Per the germline V gene, CDR1 is SEHNR and CDR2 is FQNEAQ (reference sequence). The CDR3 totals 14 residues.